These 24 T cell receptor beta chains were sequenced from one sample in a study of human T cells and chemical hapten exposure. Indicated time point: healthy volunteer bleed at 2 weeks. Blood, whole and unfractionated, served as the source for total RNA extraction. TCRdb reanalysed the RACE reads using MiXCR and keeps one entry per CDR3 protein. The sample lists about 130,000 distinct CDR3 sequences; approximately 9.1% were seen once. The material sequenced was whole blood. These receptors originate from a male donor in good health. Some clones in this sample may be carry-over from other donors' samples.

The CDR3 spells CASSYRGDGEQYF. The CDR3 region has the DNA TGTGCCAGCAGTTACAGGGGGGACGGCGAGCAGTACTTC. The V gene is TRBV6-5, the J gene TRBJ2-7; D could derive from TRBD1 or TRBD2 (6 bases each). Germline values: CDR1 MNHEY, CDR2 SVGAGI. Deletions cut 2 bases from V and 6 bases from J, with 11 bases between. The CDR3 is 13 amino acids.

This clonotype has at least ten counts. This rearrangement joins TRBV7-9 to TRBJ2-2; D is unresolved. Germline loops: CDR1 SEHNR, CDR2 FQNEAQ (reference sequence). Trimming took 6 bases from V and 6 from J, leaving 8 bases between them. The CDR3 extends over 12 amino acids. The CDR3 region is CASSVIPGELFF. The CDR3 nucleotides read TGTGCCAGCAGTGTTATCCCCGGGGAGCTGTTTTTT.

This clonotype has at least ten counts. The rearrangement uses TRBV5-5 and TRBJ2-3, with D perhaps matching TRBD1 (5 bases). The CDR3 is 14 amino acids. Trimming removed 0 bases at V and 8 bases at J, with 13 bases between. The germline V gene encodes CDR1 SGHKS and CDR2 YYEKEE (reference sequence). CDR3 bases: TGTGCCAGCAGCTTGGGACAGCGAGGTGGTACGCAGTATTTT. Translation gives CASSLGQRGGTQYF.

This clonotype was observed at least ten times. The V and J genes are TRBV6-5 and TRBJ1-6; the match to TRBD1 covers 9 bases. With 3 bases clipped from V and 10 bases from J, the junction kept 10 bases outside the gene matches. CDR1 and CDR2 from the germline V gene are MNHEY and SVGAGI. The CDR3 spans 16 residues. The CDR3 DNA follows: TGTGCCAGCAGTTATGGGGGAGGACAGGGGTACTCACCCCTCCACTTT. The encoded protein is CASSYGGGQGYSPLHF.

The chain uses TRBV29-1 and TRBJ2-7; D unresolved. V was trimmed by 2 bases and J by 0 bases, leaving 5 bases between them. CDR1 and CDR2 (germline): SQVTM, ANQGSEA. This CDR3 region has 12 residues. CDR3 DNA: TGCAGCGTTGAATACGGCTCCTACGAGCAGTACTTC. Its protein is CSVEYGSYEQYF.

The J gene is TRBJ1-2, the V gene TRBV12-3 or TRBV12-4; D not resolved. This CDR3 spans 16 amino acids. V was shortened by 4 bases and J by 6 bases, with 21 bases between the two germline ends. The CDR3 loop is CASSSHYGTVGDGYTF. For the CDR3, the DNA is TGTGCCAGCAGTTCCCACTATGGAACAGTGGGAGATGGCTACACCTTC.

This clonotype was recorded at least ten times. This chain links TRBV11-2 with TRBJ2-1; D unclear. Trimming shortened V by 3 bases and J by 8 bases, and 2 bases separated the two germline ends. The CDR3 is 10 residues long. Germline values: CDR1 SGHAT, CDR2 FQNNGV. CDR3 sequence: CASSLDEQFF. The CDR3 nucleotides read TGTGCCAGCAGCTTGGATGAGCAGTTCTTC.

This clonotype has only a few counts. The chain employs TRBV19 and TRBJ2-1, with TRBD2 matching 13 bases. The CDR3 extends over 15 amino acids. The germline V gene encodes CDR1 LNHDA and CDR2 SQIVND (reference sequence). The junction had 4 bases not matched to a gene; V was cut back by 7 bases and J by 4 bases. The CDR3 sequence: CASTGLAGAYNEQFF. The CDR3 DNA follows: TGTGCCAGTACCGGACTAGCGGGGGCATACAATGAGCAGTTCTTC.

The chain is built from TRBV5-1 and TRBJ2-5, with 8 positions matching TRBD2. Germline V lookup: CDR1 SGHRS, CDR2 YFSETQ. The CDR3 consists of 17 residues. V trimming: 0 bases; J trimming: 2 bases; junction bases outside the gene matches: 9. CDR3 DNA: TGCGCCAGCAGCTTGGCCCCGGGAGGGCCCTCGCAAGAGACCCAGTACTTC. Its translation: CASSLAPGGPSQETQYF.

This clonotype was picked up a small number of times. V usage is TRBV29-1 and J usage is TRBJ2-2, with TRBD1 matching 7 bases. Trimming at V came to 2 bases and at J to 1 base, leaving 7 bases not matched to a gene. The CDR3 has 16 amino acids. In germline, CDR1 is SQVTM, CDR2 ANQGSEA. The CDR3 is CSVENRGPQNTGELFF. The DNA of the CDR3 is TGCAGCGTTGAAAACAGGGGACCACAGAACACCGGGGAGCTGTTTTTT.

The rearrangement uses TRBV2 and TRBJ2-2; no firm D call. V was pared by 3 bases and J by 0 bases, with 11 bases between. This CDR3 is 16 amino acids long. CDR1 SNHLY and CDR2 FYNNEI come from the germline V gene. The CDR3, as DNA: TGTGCCAGCAGTGAGACTTGGGTTGCGAACACCGGGGAGCTGTTTTTT. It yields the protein CASSETWVANTGELFF.

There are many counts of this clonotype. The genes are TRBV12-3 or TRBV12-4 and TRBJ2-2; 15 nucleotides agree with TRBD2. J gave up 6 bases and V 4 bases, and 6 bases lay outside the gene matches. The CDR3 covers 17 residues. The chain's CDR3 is CASSSGLAGGPAGELFF. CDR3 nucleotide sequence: TGTGCCAGCAGTTCGGGACTAGCGGGAGGTCCAGCCGGGGAGCTGTTTTTT.

CDR3 nucleotides: TGCAGCGTTACATGGGGGGGCTTGAGAGATACGCAGTATTTT. Translated: CSVTWGGLRDTQYF. The chain is built from TRBV29-1 and TRBJ2-3; D is perhaps TRBD2 (7 bases). V was cut by 5 bases and J by 5 bases, with 17 bases left in between. CDR3 length: 14 amino acids. The V gene's germline CDR1 is SQVTM and CDR2 ANQGSEA.

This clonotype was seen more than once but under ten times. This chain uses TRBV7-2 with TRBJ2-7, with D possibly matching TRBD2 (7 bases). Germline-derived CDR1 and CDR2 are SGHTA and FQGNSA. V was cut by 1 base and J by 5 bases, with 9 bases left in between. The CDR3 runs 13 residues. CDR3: CASSLGGGDEQYF. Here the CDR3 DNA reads TGTGCCAGCAGCTTAGGAGGGGGGGACGAGCAGTACTTC.

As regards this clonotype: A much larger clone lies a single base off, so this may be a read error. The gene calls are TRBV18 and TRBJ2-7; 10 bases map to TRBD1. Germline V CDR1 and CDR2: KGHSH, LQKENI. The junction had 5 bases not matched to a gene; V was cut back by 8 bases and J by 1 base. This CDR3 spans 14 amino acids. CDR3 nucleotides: TGTGCCAGCACGTTGGGACAGGGGTCCTACGAGCAGTACTTC. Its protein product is CASTLGQGSYEQYF.

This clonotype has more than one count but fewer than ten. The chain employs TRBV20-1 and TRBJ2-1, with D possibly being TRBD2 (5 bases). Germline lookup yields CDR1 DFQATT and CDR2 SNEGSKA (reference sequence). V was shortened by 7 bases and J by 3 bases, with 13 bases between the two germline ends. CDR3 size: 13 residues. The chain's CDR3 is CSVEDLDYNEQFF. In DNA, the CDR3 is TGCAGTGTGGAGGACTTAGACTACAATGAGCAGTTCTTC.

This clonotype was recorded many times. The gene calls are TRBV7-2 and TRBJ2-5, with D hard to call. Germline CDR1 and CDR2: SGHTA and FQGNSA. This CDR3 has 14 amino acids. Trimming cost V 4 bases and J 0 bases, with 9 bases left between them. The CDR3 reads CASSSTVNQETQYF. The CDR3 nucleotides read TGTGCCAGCAGCTCCACAGTGAACCAAGAGACCCAGTACTTC.

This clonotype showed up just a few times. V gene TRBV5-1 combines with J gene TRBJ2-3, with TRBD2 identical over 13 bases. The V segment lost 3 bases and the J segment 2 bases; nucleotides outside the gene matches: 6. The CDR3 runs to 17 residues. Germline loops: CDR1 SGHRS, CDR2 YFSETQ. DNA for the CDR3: TGCGCCAGCAGCTCCAAGACTAGCGGGGGGAACACAGATACGCAGTATTTT. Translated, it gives CASSSKTSGGNTDTQYF.

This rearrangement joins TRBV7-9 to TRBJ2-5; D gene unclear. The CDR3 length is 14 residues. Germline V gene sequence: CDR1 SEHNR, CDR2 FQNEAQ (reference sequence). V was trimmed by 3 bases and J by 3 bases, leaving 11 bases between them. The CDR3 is CASSFSPAEETQYF. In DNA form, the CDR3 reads TGTGCCAGCAGCTTTAGTCCGGCGGAAGAGACCCAGTACTTC.

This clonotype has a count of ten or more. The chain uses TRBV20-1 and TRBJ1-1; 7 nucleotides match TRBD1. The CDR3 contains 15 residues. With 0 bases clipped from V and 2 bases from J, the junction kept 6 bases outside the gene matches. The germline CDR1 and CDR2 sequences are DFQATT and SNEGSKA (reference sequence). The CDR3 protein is CSARELKGANTEAFF. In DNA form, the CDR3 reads TGCAGTGCTAGAGAACTAAAGGGGGCTAACACTGAAGCTTTCTTT.

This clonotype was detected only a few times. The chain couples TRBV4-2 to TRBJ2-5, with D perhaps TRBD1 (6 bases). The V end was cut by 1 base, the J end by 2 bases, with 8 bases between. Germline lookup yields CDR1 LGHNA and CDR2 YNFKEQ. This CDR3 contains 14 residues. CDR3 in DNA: TGTGCCAGCAGCCAAGGACAGGATCAAGAGACCCAGTACTTC. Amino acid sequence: CASSQGQDQETQYF.

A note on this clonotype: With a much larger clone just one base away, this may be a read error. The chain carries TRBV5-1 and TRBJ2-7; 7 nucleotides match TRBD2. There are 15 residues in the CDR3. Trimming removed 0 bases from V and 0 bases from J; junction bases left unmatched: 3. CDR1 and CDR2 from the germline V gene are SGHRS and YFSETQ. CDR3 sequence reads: CASSLGRTSSYEQYF. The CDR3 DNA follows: TGCGCCAGCAGCTTGGGAAGGACTAGCTCCTACGAGCAGTACTTC. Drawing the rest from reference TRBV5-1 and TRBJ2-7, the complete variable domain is KAGVTQTPRYLIKTRGQQVTLSCSPISGHRSVSWYQQTPGQGLQFLFEYFSETQRNKGNFPGRFSGRQFSNSRSEMNVSTLELGDSALYLCASSLGRTSSYEQYFGPGTRLTVT.

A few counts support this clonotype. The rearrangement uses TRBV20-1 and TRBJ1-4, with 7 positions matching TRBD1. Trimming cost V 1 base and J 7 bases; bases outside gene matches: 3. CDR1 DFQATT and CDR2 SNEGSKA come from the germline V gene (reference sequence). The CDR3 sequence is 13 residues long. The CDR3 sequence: CSARGGTVEKLFF. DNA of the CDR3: TGCAGTGCTAGAGGCGGGACAGTTGAAAAACTGTTTTTT.

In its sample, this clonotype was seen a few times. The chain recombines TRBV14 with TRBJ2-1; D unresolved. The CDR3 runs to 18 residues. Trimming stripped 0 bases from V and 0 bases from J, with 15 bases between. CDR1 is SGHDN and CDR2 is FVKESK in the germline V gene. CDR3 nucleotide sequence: TGTGCCAGCAGCCAAGATGGTGTCCAGCAGAGCTCCTACAATGAGCAGTTCTTC. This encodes CASSQDGVQQSSYNEQFF.